The clone carrying this T cell receptor beta chain is medium-sized. The source of the sample is a study of blood T cell repertoires in COVID-19. Study information: Donors in the United States, Italy and Spain gave samples during acute or convalescent COVID-19.

The repertoire was sequenced with immunoSEQ multiplex PCR; TCRdb's copy has only in-frame clones and lacks some. The data show some 290,000 clones, with around 83% seen just once and about 3.6% held by the top ten. The CDR3 contains 12 residues. The V end was cut by 8 bases, the J end by 2 bases, with 7 bases between. From germline, CDR1 is WSHSY and CDR2 SAAADI. Sequenced input: peripheral blood. The chain combines TRBV10-2 with TRBJ1-5; D gene ambiguous. The clonotype comes from a man in his late teens or twenties with active or convalescent COVID-19. CDR3 nucleotides: TGCGCCAGCGGGGAGGGCAATCAGCCCCAGCATTTT. It encodes CASGEGNQPQHF.